The present T cell receptor beta chain was sequenced within a study of T cells in Graves' hyperthyroidism and ophthalmopathy. Study in general: Sampling of peripheral blood happened at initial diagnosis, prior to any treatment. Notes on the study in general: Progression to ophthalmopathy was predicted a median of roughly 6.8 months early.

V was shortened by 0 bases and J by 11 bases, with 7 bases between the two germline ends. Germline-derived CDR1 and CDR2 are LNHNV and YYDKDF (reference sequence). The length of the CDR3 is 11 residues. TCR beta CDR3 sequences were amplified from RNA transcripts. When the TCR CDR3 underwent first-round RT-PCR, the HTBI primer set was used. Each CDR3 protein is one row after TCRdb ran MiXCR on the multiplex PCR reads. The sample holds about 500,000 distinct CDR3 sequences; roughly an eighth are singletons and the top ten take roughly 17%. To note about this clonotype: Its antigen is currently unknown.

This clonotype was obtained from a woman under 30 with Graves' hyperthyroidism. The sample consisted of blood. The chain is built from TRBV15 and TRBJ1-1; D is ambiguous. The CDR3: CATSRDIRAFF. In DNA, the CDR3 is TGTGCCACCAGCAGAGATATTCGGGCTTTCTTT.